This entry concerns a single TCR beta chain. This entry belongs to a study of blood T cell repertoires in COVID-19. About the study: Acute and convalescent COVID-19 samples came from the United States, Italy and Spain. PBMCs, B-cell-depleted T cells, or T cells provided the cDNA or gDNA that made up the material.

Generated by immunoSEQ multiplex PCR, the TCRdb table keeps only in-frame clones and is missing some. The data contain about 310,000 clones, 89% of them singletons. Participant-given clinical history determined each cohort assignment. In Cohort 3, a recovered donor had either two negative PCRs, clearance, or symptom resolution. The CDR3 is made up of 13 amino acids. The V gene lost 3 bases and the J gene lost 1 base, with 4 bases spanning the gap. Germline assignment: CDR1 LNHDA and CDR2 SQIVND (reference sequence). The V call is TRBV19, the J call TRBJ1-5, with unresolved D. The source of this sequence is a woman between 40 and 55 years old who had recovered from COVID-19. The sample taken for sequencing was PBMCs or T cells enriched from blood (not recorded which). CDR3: CASSMGSNQPQHF. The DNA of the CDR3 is TGTGCCAGTAGTATGGGCAGCAATCAGCCCCAGCATTTT.